These T cell receptor beta chains were read from a single sample in a study of naive and memory T cell subsets. Each CDR3 protein is one row after TCRdb ran MiXCR on the UMI-ligation and nested PCR reads. The sample records tens of thousands of distinct CDR3 sequences, approximately 10% being singletons. Material for sequencing was naive CD8+ T cells from blood. These receptors originate from a human donor in good health. Each CDR3 is given with its conserved first and last residue. Fields, in order: clone size, V gene, D gene, J gene, CDR3 protein, CDR3 DNA. D genes are given only for firm matches. Clone size is shown for a subset of rows, as once, few, many or a class of expanded clone.

abundance: many; v_gene: TRBV20-1; d_gene: TRBD2; j_gene: TRBJ2-3; CDR3aa: CSATPRGRGTDTQYF; CDR3nt: TGCAGTGCTACCCCCCGCGGGAGAGGGACAGATACGCAGTATTTT
abundance: -; v_gene: TRBV7-9; d_gene: -; j_gene: TRBJ2-3; CDR3aa: CASSPQRSSASTDTQYF; CDR3nt: TGTGCCAGCAGCCCTCAAAGGTCTTCTGCTAGCACAGATACGCAGTATTTT
abundance: few; v_gene: TRBV29-1; d_gene: -; j_gene: TRBJ2-3; CDR3aa: CSVVGGERGVTDTQYF; CDR3nt: TGCAGCGTTGTGGGAGGTGAGAGAGGAGTCACAGATACGCAGTATTTT
abundance: -; v_gene: TRBV27; d_gene: -; j_gene: TRBJ2-7; CDR3aa: CASRSKDYSTSYEQYF; CDR3nt: TGTGCCAGCAGATCAAAGGACTACTCGACCTCCTACGAGCAGTACTTC
abundance: many; v_gene: TRBV5-1; d_gene: -; j_gene: TRBJ2-7; CDR3aa: CASSLRTNLNEQYF; CDR3nt: TGCGCCAGCAGCTTGAGGACTAATCTCAACGAGCAGTACTTC
abundance: -; v_gene: TRBV6-5; d_gene: TRBD2; j_gene: TRBJ2-1; CDR3aa: CASSGTSVSNEQFF; CDR3nt: TGTGCCAGCAGCGGGACTAGCGTAAGCAATGAGCAGTTCTTC
abundance: -; v_gene: TRBV29-1; d_gene: TRBD1; j_gene: TRBJ1-4; CDR3aa: CSVFDRGGEKLFF; CDR3nt: TGCAGCGTATTCGACAGGGGGGGTGAAAAACTGTTTTTT
abundance: many; v_gene: TRBV29-1; d_gene: -; j_gene: TRBJ2-1; CDR3aa: CSVEAGYNEQFF; CDR3nt: TGCAGCGTTGAAGCCGGGTACAATGAGCAGTTCTTC
abundance: -; v_gene: TRBV10-3; d_gene: -; j_gene: TRBJ1-5; CDR3aa: CVTKEGNQPQHF; CDR3nt: TGTGTCACCAAAGAGGGCAATCAGCCCCAGCATTTT
abundance: -; v_gene: TRBV12-3/TRBV12-4; d_gene: TRBD1; j_gene: TRBJ1-2; CDR3aa: CASSLGTEWLVDYGYTF; CDR3nt: TGTGCCAGCAGTCTCGGGACAGAATGGTTGGTTGACTATGGCTACACCTTC
abundance: many; v_gene: TRBV6-5; d_gene: -; j_gene: TRBJ2-7; CDR3aa: CASSYSMSLIYEQYF; CDR3nt: TGTGCCAGCAGTTACTCGATGTCGCTCATCTACGAGCAGTACTTC
abundance: -; v_gene: TRBV7-2; d_gene: TRBD2; j_gene: TRBJ2-3; CDR3aa: CASSSHGTSGRAPDTQYF; CDR3nt: TGTGCCAGCAGCTCCCACGGTACTAGCGGGAGAGCACCTGATACGCAGTATTTT
abundance: -; v_gene: TRBV20-1; d_gene: -; j_gene: TRBJ2-7; CDR3aa: CSAREQGYEQYF; CDR3nt: TGCAGTGCTAGAGAACAGGGCTACGAGCAGTACTTC
abundance: -; v_gene: TRBV20-1; d_gene: -; j_gene: TRBJ2-7; CDR3aa: CSASFFGVDGRPYEQYF; CDR3nt: TGCAGTGCTAGTTTCTTTGGTGTAGACGGGAGACCCTACGAGCAGTACTTC
abundance: few; v_gene: TRBV27; d_gene: -; j_gene: TRBJ2-7; CDR3aa: CASSLGSPREQYF; CDR3nt: TGTGCCAGCAGTTTAGGGTCTCCCCGAGAGCAGTACTTC
abundance: -; v_gene: TRBV28; d_gene: -; j_gene: TRBJ2-4; CDR3aa: CASSSGAKNIQYF; CDR3nt: TGTGCCAGCAGTTCTGGTGCCAAAAACATTCAGTACTTC
abundance: many; v_gene: TRBV29-1; d_gene: -; j_gene: TRBJ1-1; CDR3aa: CSVVLQKMNTEAFF; CDR3nt: TGCAGCGTTGTGCTTCAGAAGATGAACACTGAAGCTTTCTTT
abundance: -; v_gene: TRBV10-3; d_gene: -; j_gene: TRBJ2-7; CDR3aa: CAIAEYRTLPYEQYF; CDR3nt: TGTGCCATCGCAGAATACCGGACGCTCCCCTACGAGCAGTACTTC
abundance: many; v_gene: TRBV9; d_gene: TRBD2; j_gene: TRBJ2-5; CDR3aa: CASGGLAGGYQETQYF; CDR3nt: TGTGCCAGCGGGGGACTAGCGGGAGGGTACCAAGAGACCCAGTACTTC
abundance: few; v_gene: TRBV29-1; d_gene: TRBD1; j_gene: TRBJ2-7; CDR3aa: CSVPSGTGSYEQYF; CDR3nt: TGCAGCGTTCCTTCCGGGACAGGGTCCTACGAGCAGTACTTC
abundance: few; v_gene: TRBV10-3; d_gene: -; j_gene: TRBJ1-1; CDR3aa: CAISDDVPAAFF; CDR3nt: TGTGCCATCAGTGACGACGTCCCAGCAGCTTTCTTT
abundance: many; v_gene: TRBV11-2; d_gene: -; j_gene: TRBJ2-5; CDR3aa: CASSPRKETQYF; CDR3nt: TGTGCCAGCAGCCCGAGAAAGGAGACCCAGTACTTC
abundance: -; v_gene: TRBV6-5; d_gene: -; j_gene: TRBJ1-5; CDR3aa: CASSYSGEDQPQHF; CDR3nt: TGTGCCAGCAGTTACTCTGGGGAGGATCAGCCCCAGCATTTT
abundance: many; v_gene: TRBV6-6; d_gene: -; j_gene: TRBJ2-3; CDR3aa: CASSYSGGAGTDTQYF; CDR3nt: TGTGCCAGCAGTTACTCAGGGGGGGCTGGTACAGATACGCAGTATTTT
abundance: -; v_gene: TRBV9; d_gene: TRBD1; j_gene: TRBJ1-1; CDR3aa: CASSALTGSLDTEAFF; CDR3nt: TGTGCCAGCAGCGCGTTGACAGGGTCTTTGGACACTGAAGCTTTCTTT
abundance: few; v_gene: TRBV29-1; d_gene: TRBD1; j_gene: TRBJ2-7; CDR3aa: CSVIAGTVDEQYF; CDR3nt: TGCAGCGTCATCGCCGGGACAGTGGACGAGCAGTACTTC
abundance: -; v_gene: TRBV29-1; d_gene: -; j_gene: TRBJ2-2; CDR3aa: CSSEGEGDTGELFF; CDR3nt: TGCAGTTCTGAGGGGGAGGGGGACACCGGGGAGCTGTTTTTT
abundance: -; v_gene: TRBV29-1; d_gene: -; j_gene: TRBJ1-2; CDR3aa: CSVEGGGKYGYTF; CDR3nt: TGCAGCGTTGAAGGCGGGGGCAAATATGGCTACACCTTC
abundance: few; v_gene: TRBV6-2/TRBV6-3; d_gene: -; j_gene: TRBJ2-7; CDR3aa: CASSYGLGPTYEQYF; CDR3nt: TGTGCCAGCAGTTACGGCCTGGGGCCAACCTACGAGCAGTACTTC
abundance: few; v_gene: TRBV5-1; d_gene: -; j_gene: TRBJ2-7; CDR3aa: CASSLEMGVSYEQYF; CDR3nt: TGCGCCAGCAGCTTGGAGATGGGGGTCTCCTACGAGCAGTACTTC
abundance: -; v_gene: TRBV11-2; d_gene: -; j_gene: TRBJ2-3; CDR3aa: CASSLWDLDRTQYF; CDR3nt: TGTGCCAGCAGCTTATGGGACCTAGATAGAACGCAGTATTTT
abundance: few; v_gene: TRBV6-1; d_gene: -; j_gene: TRBJ2-5; CDR3aa: CARDSHQETQYF; CDR3nt: TGTGCCAGGGACTCCCATCAAGAGACCCAGTACTTC
abundance: few; v_gene: TRBV3-1; d_gene: -; j_gene: TRBJ2-2; CDR3aa: CASSQEVHSRTGELFF; CDR3nt: TGTGCCAGCAGCCAAGAGGTCCATAGTCGCACCGGGGAGCTGTTTTTT
abundance: -; v_gene: TRBV5-5; d_gene: -; j_gene: TRBJ2-1; CDR3aa: CASSADSSGGYNEQFF; CDR3nt: TGTGCCAGCAGCGCGGACAGCTCGGGGGGCTACAATGAGCAGTTCTTC
abundance: -; v_gene: TRBV28; d_gene: -; j_gene: TRBJ2-3; CDR3aa: CASHVTLFDADTQYF; CDR3nt: TGTGCCAGTCATGTCACACTTTTCGACGCAGATACGCAGTATTTT
abundance: -; v_gene: TRBV10-3; d_gene: -; j_gene: TRBJ2-7; CDR3aa: CAIRDTSYEQYF; CDR3nt: TGTGCCATTCGGGACACCTCCTACGAGCAGTACTTC
abundance: -; v_gene: TRBV6-5; d_gene: TRBD2; j_gene: TRBJ2-7; CDR3aa: CASSYGSGRSGEQYF; CDR3nt: TGTGCCAGCAGTTATGGTAGCGGGAGGTCGGGCGAGCAGTACTTC
abundance: -; v_gene: TRBV15; d_gene: -; j_gene: TRBJ2-7; CDR3aa: CATSRDRSGGASTIGSYEQYF; CDR3nt: TGTGCCACCAGCAGAGATCGCAGTGGCGGGGCTAGCACTATTGGTTCCTACGAGCAGTACTTC
abundance: few; v_gene: TRBV13; d_gene: -; j_gene: TRBJ2-3; CDR3aa: CASSSDSYGSNTQYF; CDR3nt: TGTGCCAGCAGCTCGGACAGCTATGGATCGAATACGCAGTATTTT
abundance: few; v_gene: TRBV6-5; d_gene: -; j_gene: TRBJ1-6; CDR3aa: CASRYDLTGSPLHF; CDR3nt: TGTGCCAGCAGATACGACCTAACCGGGTCACCCCTCCACTTT
abundance: many; v_gene: TRBV5-6; d_gene: -; j_gene: TRBJ1-2; CDR3aa: CASSLLDYGYTF; CDR3nt: TGTGCCAGCAGCCTTCTGGACTATGGCTACACCTTC
abundance: few; v_gene: TRBV19; d_gene: -; j_gene: TRBJ2-7; CDR3aa: CASSMGRMPLEQYF; CDR3nt: TGTGCCAGTAGTATGGGCCGAATGCCCCTCGAGCAGTACTTC
abundance: few; v_gene: TRBV24-1; d_gene: -; j_gene: TRBJ2-7; CDR3aa: CATSDIQGYEQYF; CDR3nt: TGTGCCACCAGTGATATTCAGGGATACGAGCAGTACTTC
abundance: few; v_gene: TRBV5-6; d_gene: -; j_gene: TRBJ2-7; CDR3aa: CASSLTPGEQYF; CDR3nt: TGTGCCAGCAGCCTGACCCCGGGCGAGCAGTACTTC
abundance: -; v_gene: TRBV12-3/TRBV12-4; d_gene: TRBD1; j_gene: TRBJ1-2; CDR3aa: CASSWGGGQYGYTF; CDR3nt: TGTGCCAGCAGCTGGGGCGGGGGACAGTATGGCTACACCTTC
abundance: many; v_gene: TRBV5-4; d_gene: -; j_gene: TRBJ2-7; CDR3aa: CASSFVLDSYEQYF; CDR3nt: TGTGCCAGCAGCTTCGTCTTAGACTCCTACGAGCAGTACTTC
abundance: few; v_gene: TRBV5-1; d_gene: TRBD1; j_gene: TRBJ1-6; CDR3aa: CASSLDRAHSPLHF; CDR3nt: TGCGCCAGCAGCTTAGACAGGGCGCATTCACCCCTCCACTTT
abundance: many; v_gene: TRBV12-3/TRBV12-4; d_gene: -; j_gene: TRBJ2-1; CDR3aa: CASRGEGASSYNEQFF; CDR3nt: TGTGCCAGCAGGGGTGAAGGGGCTAGCTCCTACAATGAGCAGTTCTTC
abundance: few; v_gene: TRBV4-2; d_gene: TRBD2; j_gene: TRBJ2-3; CDR3aa: CASSQEGTSGNPTDTQYF; CDR3nt: TGTGCCAGCAGCCAAGAAGGGACTAGCGGAAACCCCACAGATACGCAGTATTTT
abundance: -; v_gene: TRBV4-2; d_gene: TRBD1; j_gene: TRBJ2-3; CDR3aa: CASSQGQGQDTQYF; CDR3nt: TGTGCCAGCAGCCAAGGACAGGGTCAGGATACGCAGTATTTT
abundance: -; v_gene: TRBV10-3; d_gene: TRBD2; j_gene: TRBJ2-2; CDR3aa: CAIRSTSGSDTGELLF; CDR3nt: TGTGCCATCAGATCAACTAGCGGGAGTGACACCGGGGAGCTGCTTTTT